This TCR beta chain originates from a study of shared clonotypes between healthy human individuals. Study information: Aged 18 to 49, the donors were a couple of women and three men.

Profiled with immunoSEQ multiplex PCR; TCRdb holds only in-frame clones, not every one. Of some 600,000 clones detected, about 96% appear once; the ten largest clones hold about 0.12%. As defined, naive CD8 cells were CD45RO-negative and positively selected for CCR7, with terminally differentiated effector memory CD45RA+ cells excluded. CDR1 and CDR2 from the germline V gene are LGHNA and YNFKEQ. The CDR3 loop spans 17 amino acids. V shed 3 bases, J shed 4 bases, and the junction held 12 bases outside the gene matches. The rearrangement joins TRBV4-2 to TRBJ2-1, with 7 bases identical to TRBD2. The sequence derives from a woman under 40 in good health. Sequencing was carried out using naive CD8+ T cells sorted from blood. CDR3 DNA sequence: TGTGCCAGCAGCCATCTTGGGGAGGGGCGAAAGTACAATGAGCAGTTCTTC. Amino acid sequence: CASSHLGEGRKYNEQFF.